The 24 T cell receptor beta chains listed next were all sequenced from one sample in a study of post-analysis software for immune sequencing data. Unique molecular identifiers had been added to the TCR beta cDNA libraries. TCRdb analysed the PCR reads with MiXCR anew, one entry per CDR3 protein. The table has 650,000 to 850,000 distinct CDR3 sequences, 46% seen once. Study-level results: About 5 TRBV segments were more frequent in patients than controls; TRBV5-6, TRBV5-1 and TRBV20-1 belonged to this group.

Antigens of these TCRs are unknown. The source material was blood. The receptor set was obtained from a girl aged 5-17 years with multiple sclerosis.

The chain carries TRBV24-1 and TRBJ2-3, with D possibly TRBD1 on 5 matching bases. Trimming took 9 bases from V and 4 from J, leaving 13 bases between them. The germline gives CDR1 KGHDR, CDR2 SFDVKD. CDR3 length: 13 residues. CDR3: CATGGQGADTQYF. Here the CDR3 DNA reads TGTGCCACCGGCGGCCAGGGCGCAGATACGCAGTATTTT.

The gene calls are TRBV30 and TRBJ1-1; 7 nucleotides align to TRBD1. The CDR3 extends over 15 amino acids. With 5 bases clipped from V and 0 bases from J, the junction kept 9 bases outside the gene matches. Germline values: CDR1 GTSNPN, CDR2 SVGIG (reference sequence). The CDR3 spells CAWGRTTGMNTEAFF. The CDR3 nucleotides are TGTGCCTGGGGGAGAACGACAGGGATGAACACTGAAGCTTTCTTT.

This clonotype was seen a few times. In DNA form, the CDR3 reads TGCAGTGCTCCTAACCCTCAGGGTATGCTCTACGAGCAGTACTTC. Translating gives CSAPNPQGMLYEQYF. V and J are TRBV20-1 and TRBJ2-7, with D tentatively TRBD1 (5 bases). From germline, CDR1 is DFQATT and CDR2 SNEGSKA (reference sequence). Trimming cost V 5 bases and J 3 bases, with 20 bases left between them. The length of the CDR3 is 15 residues.

The rearrangement joins TRBV3-1 to TRBJ2-4; 9 bases are a match to TRBD2. This CDR3 has 15 residues. The V gene end was trimmed by 2 bases and the J gene end by 3 bases; junction bases not matched to a gene: 2. Germline CDR1 LGHDT, CDR2 YNNKEL (reference sequence). CDR3 sequence reads: CASSQTREGKNIQYF. The CDR3 DNA sequence: TGTGCCAGCAGCCAAACGCGGGAGGGCAAAAACATTCAGTACTTC. Variable domain in full (rest from reference TRBV3-1 and TRBJ2-4): DTAVSQTPKYLVTQMGNDKSIKCEQNLGHDTMYWYKQDSKKFLKIMFSYNNKELIINETVPNRFSPKSPDKAHLNLHINSLELGDSAVYFCASSQTREGKNIQYFGAGTRLSVL.

This clonotype was observed a few times. The chain combines TRBV27 with TRBJ2-5; the match to TRBD2 covers 11 bases. Germline loops: CDR1 MNHEY, CDR2 SMNVEV (reference sequence). This CDR3 is built from 14 residues. The junction had 1 base not matched to a gene; V was cut back by 3 bases and J by 4 bases. CDR3: CASSFSGRAETQYF. Here the CDR3 DNA reads TGTGCCAGCAGTTTTAGCGGGAGGGCAGAGACCCAGTACTTC.

This chain joins TRBV24-1 and TRBJ2-1; tentative D call: TRBD1 (5 bases). Per germline, CDR1 KGHDR and CDR2 SFDVKD. The CDR3 loop spans 16 amino acids. V lost 5 bases and J 6 bases, leaving 19 bases between the germline ends. CDR3 nucleotides: TGTGCCACCAGTGCGGAAACCATGGGTAGGGGCAATGAGCAGTTCTTC. Translation gives CATSAETMGRGNEQFF.

Details on this clonotype: Mismatch with germline at one junction end may stem from a read error. The V and J genes are TRBV7-2 and TRBJ2-5, with TRBD2 matching 7 bases. With the DNA end fitting TRBJ2-7 better, the J assignment may be wrong. Germline CDR1 SGHTA, CDR2 FQGNSA. CDR3 length: 18 amino acids. The CDR3 DNA follows: TGTGCCAGCAGCTTATGGCCCTCGGAGGGAGGGTTCTCCCACGAGCAGTACTTC. It yields the protein CASSLWPSEGGFSHEQYF.

The chain uses TRBV5-1 and TRBJ2-1, with 10 bases that match TRBD2. After removal of 4 bases from V and 5 bases from J, the junction contained 3 bases not matched to a gene. This CDR3 spans 14 amino acids. The germline gives CDR1 SGHRS, CDR2 YFSETQ. CDR3 nucleotides: TGCGCCAGCAGCGGGGGACTAGCGAACAATGAGCAGTTCTTC. The encoded protein is CASSGGLANNEQFF.

The rearrangement uses TRBV6-2 or TRBV6-3 and TRBJ1-4; D is ambiguous. The germline gives CDR1 MNHEY, CDR2 SVGEGT. Trimming left V 7 bases short and J 7 bases short, with 19 bases between. The length of the CDR3 is 15 residues. CDR3: CASTDPGGVIEKLFF. CDR3 in DNA: TGTGCCAGCACCGACCCGGGCGGCGTGATTGAAAAACTGTTTTTT.

This clonotype was counted once. The CDR3 spells CASSKSSPGTVEQFF. CDR3 DNA: TGTGCCAGCAGCAAATCCTCGCCTGGCACTGTTGAGCAGTTCTTC. The chain has TRBV11-2 and TRBJ2-1, with unresolved D. The CDR3 is made up of 15 amino acids. V was shortened by 5 bases and J by 9 bases, with 20 bases between the two germline ends. The germline V gene has CDR1 SGHAT and CDR2 FQNNGV. Combining the CDR3 with reference TRBV11-2 and TRBJ2-1 gives the whole variable domain EAGVAQSPRYKIIEKRQSVAFWCNPISGHATLYWYQQILGQGPKLLIQFQNNGVVDDSQLPKDRFSAERLKGVDSTLKIQPAKLEDSAVYLCASSKSSPGTVEQFFGPGTRLTVL.

The V call is TRBV10-3, the J call TRBJ2-7; possibly TRBD2 for D (5 bases). The CDR3 runs to 13 residues. Germline lookup yields CDR1 ENHRY and CDR2 SYGVKD. The ends were cut back, 3 bases at V and 2 bases at J, with 8 bases in the middle. CDR3 nucleotide sequence: TGTGCCATCAGTGACGGGGTAACCTACGAGCAGTACTTC. Residues: CAISDGVTYEQYF.

In this sample, this clonotype turned up a few times. CDR3 amino acids: CAWSLGTYGYTF. The DNA of the CDR3 is TGTGCCTGGAGTCTCGGCACCTATGGCTACACCTTC. J is TRBJ1-2 and V is TRBV30; D call uncertain. CDR1 and CDR2 (germline): GTSNPN, SVGIG (reference sequence). CDR3 length: 12 residues. The V end was cut by 2 bases, the J end by 4 bases, with 8 bases between.

A few counts support this clonotype. This sequence joins TRBV4-3 and TRBJ2-1; D not resolved. The CDR3 covers 18 residues. The V gene lost 7 bases and the J gene lost 5 bases, with 27 bases spanning the gap. Germline lookup yields CDR1 LGHNA and CDR2 YSLEER. The CDR3, as DNA: TGCGCCAGCACCTCCGCCCATCTAGGATCGGTGACTGACAATGAGCAGTTCTTC. This encodes CASTSAHLGSVTDNEQFF.

The chain uses TRBV14 and TRBJ2-3; D ambiguous. CDR3 length: 14 amino acids. V was cut by 0 bases and J by 6 bases, with 10 bases left in between. Germline lookup yields CDR1 SGHDN and CDR2 FVKESK. The CDR3 DNA follows: TGTGCCAGCAGCCAAGAAATGTGGGCCGATACGCAGTATTTT. It codes for CASSQEMWADTQYF.

This chain connects TRBV28 to TRBJ2-7; D may correspond to TRBD1 or TRBD2 (5 bases each). The CDR3 totals 14 residues. CDR1 is MDHEN, CDR2 SYDVKM, per germline. V was pared by 7 bases and J by 2 bases, with 15 bases between. The CDR3 sequence: CASTLGTATYEQYF. The CDR3 bases are TGTGCCAGCACCCTAGGGACGGCGACCTACGAGCAGTACTTC.

This clonotype was picked up a small number of times. The chain recombines TRBV6-6 with TRBJ1-2; D gene uncertain. Trimming cost V 7 bases and J 4 bases, with 7 bases left between them. The CDR3 has 11 amino acids. Germline CDR1 MNHNY, CDR2 SVGAGI (reference sequence). The CDR3 DNA reads as TGTGCCAGCACGGATCCCTATGGCTACACCTTC. Encoded protein: CASTDPYGYTF.

This rearrangement joins TRBV7-9 to TRBJ2-1; 11 bases agree with TRBD2. The CDR3 covers 16 residues. The V and J ends lost 1 base and 6 bases, in that order; junction bases with no gene match: 5. The germline V gene encodes CDR1 SEHNR and CDR2 FQNEAQ (reference sequence). In nucleotides, the CDR3 is TGTGCCAGCAGCTTAGGGGGACTAGCGGAGTTCAATGAGCAGTTCTTC. Residues: CASSLGGLAEFNEQFF.

This rearrangement joins TRBV6-1 to TRBJ2-1, with 9 positions matching TRBD2. J gave up 5 bases and V 0 bases, and 8 bases lay outside the gene matches. This CDR3 is 17 amino acids long. Germline V lookup: CDR1 MNHNS, CDR2 SASEGT. The DNA of the CDR3 is TGTGCCAGCAGTGAAGCTAGCGGGAGAGGTTGGGACAATGAGCAGTTCTTC. Protein sequence: CASSEASGRGWDNEQFF.

The table lists this clonotype with a few counts. The chain carries TRBV29-1 and TRBJ1-5, with 9 positions matching TRBD1. V lost 6 bases and J lost 4; bases outside the gene matches: 10. The germline V gene has CDR1 SQVTM and CDR2 ANQGSEA. CDR3 length: 15 amino acids. CDR3 nucleotides: TGCAGCGTGAGATGTTGGGACAGGGTTAATCAGCCCCAGCATTTT. Encoded protein: CSVRCWDRVNQPQHF.

This chain joins TRBV27 and TRBJ2-7; D perhaps matches TRBD1 (5 bases). CDR1 and CDR2 from the germline V gene are MNHEY and SMNVEV (reference sequence). Trimming pared 5 bases from V and 3 bases from J, leaving 14 bases between. The CDR3 is made up of 14 amino acids. CDR3 loop: CASSQPTANYEQYF. CDR3 bases: TGTGCCAGCAGTCAACCGACAGCCAACTACGAGCAGTACTTC.

V usage is TRBV5-1 and J usage is TRBJ1-2, with 8 positions matching TRBD1. With 10 bases clipped from V and 5 bases from J, the junction kept 4 bases outside the gene matches. Germline assignment: CDR1 SGHRS and CDR2 YFSETQ. CDR3 length equals 11 residues. DNA of the CDR3: TGCGCCTGGACAGGGCAATATGGCTACACCTTC. Protein: CAWTGQYGYTF.

This clonotype was counted a few times. This chain joins TRBV6-5 and TRBJ2-3, with 9 bases that match TRBD2. This CDR3 has 15 residues. The junction had 8 bases not matched to a gene; V was cut back by 8 bases and J by 2 bases. Per the germline V gene, CDR1 is MNHEY and CDR2 is SVGAGI. This CDR3 reads CASGKTSGYTDTQYF. The CDR3 nucleotides are TGTGCCAGCGGGAAGACTAGCGGTTACACAGATACGCAGTATTTT.

The chain is built from TRBV6-6 and TRBJ1-1; D not resolved. The CDR3 spans 13 residues. V was cut by 4 bases and J by 4 bases, with 10 bases left in between. Germline V gene sequence: CDR1 MNHNY, CDR2 SVGAGI (reference sequence). CDR3 in amino acids: CASSSLSVTEAFF. The CDR3 DNA reads TGTGCCAGCAGTTCCCTTTCCGTCACTGAAGCTTTCTTT.

The CDR3 is CASSPPTGAFTEAFF. The CDR3 DNA reads as TGTGCCAGCAGCCCACCCACTGGGGCGTTTACTGAAGCTTTCTTT. The chain employs TRBV7-9 and TRBJ1-1; D possibly corresponds to TRBD1 (5 bases). The length of the CDR3 is 15 residues. V was cut by 5 bases and J by 5 bases, with 18 bases left in between. Germline loops: CDR1 SEHNR, CDR2 FQNEAQ (reference sequence).